The present T cell receptor beta chain was sequenced within a study of shared clonotypes between healthy human individuals. Naive CD45RA+ and memory CD45RA-negative subsets were split from CD4+ cells. This clone was seen just once. Its antigen is still unknown. Germline V gives CDR1 SGHRS, CDR2 YFSETQ. The CDR3 length is 14 residues. Trimming pared 0 bases from V and 7 bases from J, leaving 10 bases between. Study-wide points: Blood alone was sampled, and tissue repertoires likely differ. Sharing across a handful of donors was seen in roughly 5.2% of naive CD4 clonotypes.

Generated by immunoSEQ multiplex PCR, the TCRdb table keeps only in-frame clones and is missing some. The sample shows about 2.3 million clones, roughly 93% of them seen only once. This clonotype originated in a man younger than 30 in good health. Some clones in this sample may be carry-over from other donors' samples. Source material: naive CD4+ T cells from PBMCs. Noted subset: CD45RA+ positively selected. V usage is TRBV5-1 and J usage is TRBJ1-4; D is ambiguous. CDR3 DNA: TGCGCCAGCAGCTTGGAAAGGCTTAGTGAAAAACTGTTTTTT. As protein: CASSLERLSEKLFF.